These 31 T cell receptor beta chains came from one sample sequenced in a study of CD8 T cells in Susac syndrome. With random hexamers, roughly 0.45 to 1 ug RNA was reverse transcribed. TCRdb re-called the immunoSEQ multiplex PCR reads with MiXCR, one entry per CDR3 protein. Of 150,000 or so distinct CDR3 sequences detected, about 91% appear once; the ten largest clones hold around 0.075%. The specimen sequenced was CD4+ T cells from PBMCs. The source of these receptors is a human donor in good health.

The gene calls are TRBV12-3 or TRBV12-4 and TRBJ1-1; possibly TRBD1 for D (5 bases). V lost 5 bases and J 1 base, leaving 11 bases between the germline ends. The CDR3 covers 14 residues. The CDR3 coding sequence is TGTGCCAGCAGTACCCACGGGGGGAACACTGAAGCTTTCTTT. Translated: CASSTHGGNTEAFF.

J is TRBJ2-5 and V is TRBV6-1, with 8 bases fitting TRBD2. The V segment lost 2 bases and the J segment 2 bases; nucleotides outside the gene matches: 1. The germline CDR1 and CDR2 sequences are MNHNS and SASEGT. The CDR3 extends over 14 amino acids. CDR3 in amino acids: CASSERGGQETQYF. In DNA form, the CDR3 reads TGTGCCAGCAGTGAACGGGGGGGACAAGAGACCCAGTACTTC.

The chain joins TRBV7-6 to TRBJ1-1; 7 bases line up with TRBD1. Trimming at V came to 5 bases and at J to 4 bases, leaving 7 bases not matched to a gene. Germline V gene data show CDR1 as SGHVS and CDR2 as FNYEAQ. The CDR3 runs 14 residues. DNA of the CDR3: TGTGCCAGCAGCCTACAGGGACAGCGCACTGAAGCTTTCTTT. This sequence encodes CASSLQGQRTEAFF. Full variable domain (outside the CDR3, taken from reference TRBV7-6 and TRBJ1-1): GAGVSQSPRYKVTKRGQDVALRCDPISGHVSLYWYRQALGQGPEFLTYFNYEAQQDKSGLPNDRFSAERPEGSISTLTIQRTEQRDSAMYRCASSLQGQRTEAFFGQGTRLTVV.

Here the CDR3 DNA reads TGTGCCAGCAGACTCGTCAGTAACCTGGGAGGCTACACCTTC. Translating it yields CASRLVSNLGGYTF. The chain joins TRBV7-9 to TRBJ1-2; D uncertain. The CDR3 is 14 amino acids. V was shortened by 6 bases and J by 8 bases, with 19 bases between the two germline ends. The germline CDR1 and CDR2 sequences are SEHNR and FQNEAQ (reference sequence).

The rearrangement uses TRBV5-6 and TRBJ2-4; a possible D gene is TRBD1 (7 bases). V lost 3 bases to trimming and J lost 8 bases, with 15 bases between them. There are 14 residues in the CDR3. Germline V gene sequence: CDR1 SGHDT, CDR2 YYEEEE. The CDR3 protein is CASSSGRGDYIQYF. DNA of the CDR3: TGTGCCAGCAGCTCTGGCAGGGGGGATTACATTCAGTACTTC.

V is TRBV18 and J is TRBJ2-1, with a possible D match to TRBD2 (5 bases). This CDR3 is 14 amino acids long. Germline CDR1 is KGHSH and CDR2 is LQKENI. V shed 0 bases and J shed 10 bases, with 13 bases lying between them. CDR3 protein: CASSPPSPGLEQFF. Here the CDR3 DNA reads TGTGCCAGCTCACCACCCTCGCCGGGATTGGAGCAGTTCTTC.

This sequence joins TRBV5-6 and TRBJ1-2; possibly TRBD1 for D (6 bases). The ends were cut back, 4 bases at V and 4 bases at J, with 17 bases in the middle. This CDR3 is 15 amino acids long. Germline V CDR1 and CDR2: SGHDT, YYEEEE. The CDR3: CASSLQQGSGYGYTF. CDR3 coding DNA: TGTGCCAGCAGCCTCCAACAGGGCAGCGGCTATGGCTACACCTTC. The full variable domain, in which reference TRBV5-6 and TRBJ1-2 provide the parts outside the CDR3, is DAGVTQSPTHLIKTRGQQVTLRCSPKSGHDTVSWYQQALGQGPQFIFQYYEEEERQRGNFPDRFSGHQFPNYSSELNVNALLLGDSALYLCASSLQQGSGYGYTFGSGTRLTVV.

The V and J genes are TRBV27 and TRBJ2-7; 10 bases fit TRBD1. The germline V gene encodes CDR1 MNHEY and CDR2 SMNVEV (reference sequence). Germline trimming cut 6 bases from V and 2 bases from J; bases unmatched to any gene: 4. The CDR3 length is 14 residues. CDR3 bases: TGTGCCAGCAGGCCCGGGACAGGGGCCTACGAGCAGTACTTC. Translation gives CASRPGTGAYEQYF.

The chain has TRBV12-3 or TRBV12-4 and TRBJ1-2; 8 nucleotides match TRBD1. This CDR3 is built from 14 residues. The junction had 3 bases not matched to a gene; V was cut back by 6 bases and J by 0 bases. CDR3 coding DNA: TGTGCCAGCAGCGACAGGGGCCCTAACTATGGCTACACCTTC. Translating gives CASSDRGPNYGYTF.

V is TRBV27 and J is TRBJ1-5; 7 positions agree with TRBD1. Germline V gives CDR1 MNHEY, CDR2 SMNVEV (reference sequence). V shed 6 bases and J 0 bases; nucleotides not matched to a gene: 5. The CDR3 runs to 15 residues. The CDR3 here is CASRPTGNSNQPQHF. The CDR3 bases are TGTGCCAGCAGACCGACAGGGAATAGCAATCAGCCCCAGCATTTT.

The gene calls are TRBV20-1 and TRBJ1-6; a weak D match, TRBD1 (5 bases). The ends were cut back, 3 bases at V and 5 bases at J, with 11 bases in the middle. This CDR3 region has 14 residues. Germline CDR1 and CDR2: DFQATT and SNEGSKA (reference sequence). The CDR3 here is CSARAGTNNSPLHF. The DNA for the CDR3 is TGCAGTGCTAGGGCCGGGACTAATAATTCACCCCTCCACTTT.

CDR3 protein: CASSQAERGYTDTQYF. The CDR3 bases are TGCGCCAGCAGCCAGGCCGAAAGGGGGTACACAGATACGCAGTATTTT. The chain employs TRBV4-1 and TRBJ2-3, with a weak D call TRBD1 (6 bases). V was shortened by 3 bases and J by 2 bases, with 15 bases between the two germline ends. The CDR3 runs 16 residues. Germline V gene data show CDR1 as MGHRA and CDR2 as YSYEKL.

This sequence joins TRBV29-1 and TRBJ2-3, with D tentatively TRBD1 or TRBD2 (7 bases each). This CDR3 spans 14 amino acids. The V gene's germline CDR1 is SQVTM and CDR2 ANQGSEA. V shed 1 base and J shed 6 bases, with 14 bases lying between them. This chain's CDR3 is CSVEGGGGVDTQYF. CDR3 DNA: TGCAGCGTTGAAGGGGGAGGGGGCGTGGATACGCAGTATTTT.

The chain has TRBV29-1 and TRBJ2-1; possible D gene TRBD1, 5 bases. Germline V gives CDR1 SQVTM, CDR2 ANQGSEA. Trimming pared 2 bases from V and 12 bases from J, leaving 14 bases between. The CDR3 sequence is 12 residues long. CDR3 DNA sequence: TGCAGCGTTGAATTTGGGGCAAGGGGGCAGTTCTTC. It is translated as CSVEFGARGQFF.

V gene TRBV6-1 combines with J gene TRBJ2-4; tentatively, D is TRBD1 (6 bases). Deletions cut 4 bases from V and 0 bases from J, with 19 bases between. CDR3 length: 18 amino acids. The germline CDR1 and CDR2 sequences are MNHNS and SASEGT. CDR3 nucleotide sequence: TGTGCCAGCAGTGCAATACAGGGTTTTCCTCTAGCCAAAAACATTCAGTACTTC. It is translated as CASSAIQGFPLAKNIQYF.

This clonotype was recorded once. This chain connects TRBV5-1 to TRBJ2-7; 7 positions agree with TRBD2. CDR1 is SGHRS, CDR2 YFSETQ, per germline. The V and J ends lost 0 bases and 9 bases, in that order; junction bases with no gene match: 18. The CDR3 has 17 amino acids. The CDR3 loop reads CASSLGSSGAETTAQYF. CDR3 DNA sequence: TGCGCCAGCAGCTTGGGGTCTAGCGGAGCGGAGACTACGGCGCAGTACTTC.

The chain links TRBV20-1 to TRBJ1-2; 8 nucleotides align to TRBD1. The V gene end was trimmed by 5 bases and the J gene end by 1 base; junction bases not matched to a gene: 3. Germline CDR1 reads DFQATT; CDR2 reads SNEGSKA (reference sequence). The CDR3 runs to 13 residues. In nucleotides, the CDR3 is TGCAGTGCTGTGACAGGGGTTAACTATGGCTACACCTTC. Amino acid sequence: CSAVTGVNYGYTF.

The chain carries TRBV4-3 and TRBJ2-7; D is unresolved. Between the trimmed V and J ends, which lost 1 base and 0 bases, there was a span of 19 bases. The CDR3 is made up of 18 amino acids. Looked up from germline, CDR1 is LGHNA and CDR2 is YSLEER. The CDR3 is CASSQVPPRGSSSYEQYF. As DNA, the CDR3 is TGCGCCAGCAGCCAAGTCCCCCCTAGAGGTTCTAGCTCCTACGAGCAGTACTTC.

There are a few counts of this clonotype. The chain joins TRBV5-1 to TRBJ2-7; D not resolved. Germline loops: CDR1 SGHRS, CDR2 YFSETQ. Between the trimmed V and J ends, which lost 4 bases and 2 bases, there was a span of 10 bases. This CDR3 region has 13 residues. For the CDR3, the DNA is TGCGCCAGCAGCCGTCAGCGAACCTACGAGCAGTACTTC. This translates into CASSRQRTYEQYF. Filled out from reference TRBV5-1 and TRBJ2-7, the complete variable domain reads KAGVTQTPRYLIKTRGQQVTLSCSPISGHRSVSWYQQTPGQGLQFLFEYFSETQRNKGNFPGRFSGRQFSNSRSEMNVSTLELGDSALYLCASSRQRTYEQYFGPGTRLTVT.

The rearrangement links TRBV9 to TRBJ2-5, with D hard to call. The CDR3 spans 14 residues. Germline V gene sequence: CDR1 SGDLS, CDR2 YYNGEE. The ends were cut back, 0 bases at V and 5 bases at J, with 11 bases in the middle. This chain's CDR3 is CASSVGGRPETQYF. CDR3 in DNA: TGTGCCAGCAGCGTAGGGGGAAGGCCCGAGACCCAGTACTTC.

This clonotype appeared once. The gene calls are TRBV6-5 and TRBJ2-7; D could derive from TRBD1 or TRBD2 (5 bases each). V lost 6 bases, J lost 3 bases, and 15 bases lay in between. Germline V gene lookup returns CDR1 MNHEY and CDR2 SVGAGI. The length of the CDR3 is 14 residues. This CDR3 reads CASRPGPRDYEQYF. For the CDR3, the DNA is TGTGCCAGCAGGCCGGGACCCCGGGACTACGAGCAGTACTTC.

The rearrangement uses TRBV29-1 and TRBJ2-3; D is uncertain. Germline V gene data show CDR1 as SQVTM and CDR2 as ANQGSEA. V lost 3 bases and J 2 bases, leaving 9 bases between the germline ends. CDR3 length: 13 residues. CDR3 sequence reads: CSVESDHTDTQYF. DNA for the CDR3: TGCAGCGTTGAGTCAGACCACACAGATACGCAGTATTTT.

This clonotype was detected once. V and J are TRBV19 and TRBJ1-2; D not resolved. CDR1 and CDR2 from the germline V gene are LNHDA and SQIVND (reference sequence). Trimming cost V 7 bases and J 8 bases, with 23 bases left between them. The CDR3 has 15 residues. For the CDR3, the DNA is TGTGCCAGTACCGAAGAGGGCGGGGAACTAGGGGGCTACACCTTC. Its protein product is CASTEEGGELGGYTF. Full variable domain (rest looked up from reference TRBV19 and TRBJ1-2): DGGITQSPKYLFRKEGQNVTLSCEQNLNHDAMYWYRQDPGQGLRLIYYSQIVNDFQKGDIAEGYSVSREKKESFPLTVTSAQKNPTAFYLCASTEEGGELGGYTFGSGTRLTVV.

The V call is TRBV10-2, the J call TRBJ2-5, with a tentative D call TRBD2 (6 bases). The CDR3 spans 13 residues. Trimming left V 9 bases short and J 2 bases short, with 13 bases between. Looked up from germline, CDR1 is WSHSY and CDR2 is SAAADI. The CDR3 region is CASESGDQETQYF. The DNA of the CDR3 is TGCGCCAGTGAGTCGGGGGATCAAGAGACCCAGTACTTC.

The genes are TRBV20-1 and TRBJ2-3; a weak D match, TRBD1 (7 bases). Germline CDR1 and CDR2: DFQATT and SNEGSKA (reference sequence). This CDR3 has 14 residues. Trimming stripped 0 bases from V and 3 bases from J, with 10 bases between. CDR3 sequence: CSARDPGGTDTQYF. The CDR3 DNA reads as TGCAGTGCTAGAGATCCAGGGGGGACAGATACGCAGTATTTT.

The chain recombines TRBV29-1 with TRBJ1-2, with D maybe TRBD1 (5 bases). The CDR3 spans 14 residues. Germline V gene data show CDR1 as SQVTM and CDR2 as ANQGSEA. V was cut by 6 bases and J by 0 bases, with 14 bases left in between. CDR3 region: CSVGARVANYGYTF. The CDR3 nucleotides are TGCAGCGTAGGGGCCAGGGTAGCTAACTATGGCTACACCTTC.

The chain uses TRBV20-1 and TRBJ1-3; D ambiguous. This CDR3 spans 14 amino acids. Trimming removed 2 bases at V and 0 bases at J, with 8 bases between. Germline V lookup: CDR1 DFQATT, CDR2 SNEGSKA (reference sequence). The DNA of the CDR3 is TGCAGTGCTAGAACACCGAGCTCTGGAAACACCATATATTTT. Translated: CSARTPSSGNTIYF.

V and J are TRBV28 and TRBJ1-2, with D unclear. CDR3 size: 13 residues. V was cut by 4 bases and J by 6 bases, with 12 bases left in between. The germline gives CDR1 MDHEN, CDR2 SYDVKM. DNA of the CDR3: TGTGCCAGCAGTTGGGGTAAGGAGGATGGCTACACCTTC. Translating it yields CASSWGKEDGYTF.

The CDR3 spells CASSGNSYNTGELFF. CDR3 sequence (DNA): TGTGCCAGCAGTGGCAACAGTTATAACACCGGGGAGCTGTTTTTT. This sequence joins TRBV25-1 and TRBJ2-2; no clear D. Trimming cost V 4 bases and J 2 bases, with 11 bases left between them. Germline V gene sequence: CDR1 MGHDK, CDR2 SYGVNS. The CDR3 loop spans 15 amino acids.

The chain links TRBV2 to TRBJ2-5, with D possibly called TRBD1 or TRBD2 (6 bases each). The CDR3 totals 12 residues. Trimming removed 8 bases at V and 5 bases at J, with 12 bases between. Germline CDR1 SNHLY, CDR2 FYNNEI. In DNA form, the CDR3 reads TGTGCCAGCCGGGAAGGGGGGGAGACCCAGTACTTC. This codes for CASREGGETQYF.

J is TRBJ2-6 and V is TRBV27; 8 bases agree with TRBD1. Germline V gene data show CDR1 as MNHEY and CDR2 as SMNVEV (reference sequence). This CDR3 has 16 residues. V lost 6 bases and J lost 0; bases outside the gene matches: 4. The CDR3 spells CASSHGTGSGANVLTF. The CDR3 nucleotides read TGTGCCAGCAGCCATGGGACAGGCTCTGGGGCCAACGTCCTGACTTTC.